The clone carrying this TCR beta chain has just a few counts. Germline CDR1 is SNHLY and CDR2 is FYNNEI. The CDR3 is 14 amino acids. The J segment lost 7 bases and the V segment lost 4 bases, leaving 6 bases of the junction unmatched. Here immunoSEQ multiplex PCR was the method, and the copy in TCRdb shows in-frame clones only, minus some. This sample has roughly 39,000 clones, with around 91% found just once. The data were taken from a study of T cell changes during pregnancy in multiple sclerosis. The specimen comprised CD4+ T cells from peripheral blood mononuclear cells, sampled before pregnancy. The clonotype was recovered from a female donor with multiple sclerosis, enrolled in a pregnancy study. The chain links TRBV2 to TRBJ1-5; 8 bases map to TRBD1. The CDR3 sequence is CASSGSGGGQPQHF. CDR3 bases: TGTGCCAGCAGTGGGTCAGGGGGCGGACAGCCCCAGCATTTT.